This T cell receptor beta chain comes out of a study of blood T cells in healthy people across ages. General study findings and limits: A conclusive naive versus antigen-experienced comparison was prevented by the unsorted PBMCs. Long-lived donors exceeded aged donors in naive CD4+ cells and diversity. Expanded clonotype shifts may have been confounded, as the donors had an unknown CMV status.

About this clonotype: Antigen unknown.

The CDR3 sequence is 14 residues long. V was trimmed by 4 bases and J by 8 bases, leaving 16 bases between them. Germline V gene data show CDR1 as SGHDT and CDR2 as YYEEEE. Combining a sample-barcoded 5' primer with a J-beta primer mix, a second PCR ran for about 7 to 11 cycles. TCRdb called the 5' RACE reads again in MiXCR, with one record for every CDR3 protein. This table has 650,000 to 950,000 distinct CDR3 sequences, under 45% appearing once. This chain links TRBV5-6 with TRBJ2-4, with D possibly being TRBD2 (6 bases). This clonotype was obtained from a man aged 60-69 years in good health. Input material: blood. This CDR3 is CASSISGTRDIQYF. As DNA, the CDR3 is TGTGCCAGCAGCATCTCCGGGACTCGTGACATTCAGTACTTC.